This is a list of T cell receptor beta chains from one sample in a study of cytomegalovirus exposure and HLA in healthy donors. The data were produced by immunoSEQ multiplex PCR, yet TCRdb's version contains in-frame clones alone and is incomplete. The sample yields 100,000 to 150,000 clones, 75% to 90% seen once. Sequenced: PBMCs. The receptor source for this set is a woman aged 18 to 35 in good health and CMV-seronegative. Both conserved end residues are part of each CDR3. D genes are given only for firm matches. Some rows mark clone size as missing; the rest say once, few, many or name a class of expanded clone.

v_gene	abundance	len	j_gene	d_gene	CDR3nt	CDR3aa
TRBV9	once	17	TRBJ1-3	.	TGTGCCAGCAGCGTAGCCGACCCGGGGGTCGGTGGAAACACCATATATTTT	CASSVADPGVGGNTIYF
TRBV4-2	.	15	TRBJ2-5	.	TGTGCCAGCAGCCAATTGGGACTTCTACAAGAGACCCAGTACTTC	CASSQLGLLQETQYF
TRBV7-2	.	15	TRBJ2-7	.	TGTGCCAGCAGGCGGGACTCTTCCCTCTCCTACGAGCAGTACTTC	CASRRDSSLSYEQYF
TRBV28	.	16	TRBJ1-1	TRBD1	TGTGCCAGCAGTTCAGGGACAGGGGGAACGAACACTGAAGCTTTCTTT	CASSSGTGGTNTEAFF
TRBV6-1	once	15	TRBJ2-1	.	TGTGCCAGCAGTGAAGCGCGGACTTGGCGGTTGGAGCAGTTCTTC	CASSEARTWRLEQFF
TRBV27	.	18	TRBJ1-2	TRBD1	TGTGCCAGCAAGACCCATCAGGGGGTCCAGGGGCTATCCTATGGCTACACCTTC	CASKTHQGVQGLSYGYTF
TRBV27	.	17	TRBJ2-3	TRBD2	TGTGCCAGCAGTCCCTCGAGGCTAGCGGGGGGCACAGATACGCAGTATTTT	CASSPSRLAGGTDTQYF
TRBV6-1	.	14	TRBJ2-5	TRBD2	TGTGCCAGCAGTGAGAGCGGGGGGATTAAGACCCAGTACTTC	CASSESGGIKTQYF
TRBV6-1	.	13	TRBJ1-1	TRBD1	TGTGCCAGCAGTCGACAGGGGACCCCTGAAGCTTTCTTT	CASSRQGTPEAFF
TRBV7-2	.	13	TRBJ1-4	.	TGTGCCAGCAGCGCTATGAGGAGTGAAAAACTGTTTTTT	CASSAMRSEKLFF
TRBV6-1	.	15	TRBJ1-1	.	TGTGCCAGTTTGGGTGGGCAGGCCTTGGACACTGAAGCTTTCTTT	CASLGGQALDTEAFF
TRBV29-1	.	14	TRBJ2-3	TRBD1	TGCAGCGTTGCGGGACAGAGCGAATACACTACGCAGTATTTT	CSVAGQSEYTTQYF
TRBV7-2	.	13	TRBJ2-5	.	TGTGCCAGCAGCCCCGCGCGGGGAGGGACCCAGTACTTC	CASSPARGGTQYF
TRBV11-2	.	18	TRBJ2-2	.	TGTGCCAGCAGCTTCGGGGCCGCCCAATTACAGGGTACCGGGGAGCTGTTTTTT	CASSFGAAQLQGTGELFF
TRBV25-1	once	15	TRBJ1-4	TRBD1	TGTGCCAGCAGTTCGTCGACAGGGCCTCCTGAAAAACTGTTTTTT	CASSSSTGPPEKLFF
TRBV6-1	.	15	TRBJ2-3	TRBD2	TGTGCCAGCAGTGCTGGACTAGCGGCCACAGATACGCAGTATTTT	CASSAGLAATDTQYF
TRBV5-1	once	12	TRBJ2-7	.	TGCGCCAGCAGCTCCCGCGCCGACGAGCAGTACTTC	CASSSRADEQYF